These 32 T cell receptor beta chains share one sample of origin, sequenced in a study of PD-1 blockade in classical Hodgkin lymphoma. Relapses following autologous stem cell transplantation were seen in all patients, with brentuximab vedotin exposure varying. Profiling relied on immunoSEQ multiplex PCR, and the TCRdb table lists in-frame clones only, not all of them. The data show more than 40,000 clones, with roughly 70% seen just once and about a fifth held by the top ten. The sample in question was peripheral blood mononuclear cells (PBMCs), obtained at baseline. Every receptor here comes from a human donor with classical Hodgkin lymphoma.

This clone showed up many times. The chain couples TRBV19 to TRBJ1-1; 12 bases align to TRBD1. CDR1 is LNHDA, CDR2 SQIVND, per germline (reference sequence). V was pared by 6 bases and J by 3 bases, with 11 bases of the junction left unmatched. The CDR3 is made up of 17 amino acids. The CDR3 here is CASRARDRGQLDTEAFF. CDR3 bases: TGTGCCAGTAGGGCCCGGGACAGGGGGCAATTGGACACTGAAGCTTTCTTT.

The chain combines TRBV6-5 with TRBJ1-3, with D tentatively TRBD1 (5 bases). In germline, CDR1 is MNHEY, CDR2 SVGAGI. The CDR3 contains 14 residues. With 6 bases removed from V and 4 bases from J, the gap between germline ends came to 13 bases. The CDR3 is CASRPGTAGNTIYF. Here the CDR3 DNA reads TGTGCCAGCAGACCCGGGACCGCAGGAAACACCATATATTTT.

V is TRBV6-1 and J is TRBJ2-5, with unresolved D. The CDR3 is made up of 15 amino acids. V lost 0 bases to trimming and J lost 5 bases, with 13 bases between them. Germline V gives CDR1 MNHNS, CDR2 SASEGT. In DNA form, the CDR3 reads TGTGCCAGCAGTGAAGCCCCCCACCTGAGGGAGACCCAGTACTTC. It specifies CASSEAPHLRETQYF.

This clone was seen more than once but under ten times. J is TRBJ2-7 and V is TRBV7-9, with TRBD2 matching over 9 bases. This CDR3 is built from 17 residues. The germline CDR1 and CDR2 sequences are SEHNR and FQNEAQ (reference sequence). V trimming: 2 bases; J trimming: 0 bases; junction bases outside the gene matches: 8. The CDR3 here is CASSLRASGTLSYEQYF. The CDR3 nucleotides read TGTGCCAGCAGCTTAAGAGCTAGCGGGACCCTCTCCTACGAGCAGTACTTC.

This sequence joins TRBV7-3 and TRBJ2-3, with D perhaps TRBD2 (5 bases). The length of the CDR3 is 13 residues. CDR1 is SGHTA, CDR2 FQGTGA, per germline. Trimming pared 1 base from V and 8 bases from J, leaving 10 bases between. CDR3 coding DNA: TGTGCCAGCAGCTTAAAGCCCGGGGTTACGCAGTATTTT. Its translation is CASSLKPGVTQYF.

The chain is built from TRBV25-1 and TRBJ2-1; 8 bases line up with TRBD2. Germline-derived CDR1 and CDR2 are MGHDK and SYGVNS. CDR3 length equals 15 residues. J lost 4 bases, V lost 6 bases, and 8 bases had no gene match. The CDR3 sequence is CASSRTSGPYNEQFF. Here the CDR3 DNA reads TGTGCCAGCAGCCGAACTAGCGGACCATACAATGAGCAGTTCTTC.

This chain links TRBV19 with TRBJ2-3; D is uncertain. CDR3 length: 13 amino acids. CDR1 is LNHDA, CDR2 SQIVND, per germline (reference sequence). The V gene lost 6 bases and the J gene lost 4 bases, with 11 bases spanning the gap. The CDR3 is CASRNRLPDTQYF. CDR3 in DNA: TGTGCCAGTAGAAATAGGCTACCAGATACGCAGTATTTT.

This chain links TRBV27 with TRBJ1-2, with 7 positions matching TRBD1. Losses at the gene ends were 3 bases for V and 8 bases for J; bases not matched to a gene: 3. Germline values: CDR1 MNHEY, CDR2 SMNVEV (reference sequence). The CDR3 contains 12 residues. The CDR3 protein is CASSFTGDGYTF. Written as DNA, the CDR3 is TGTGCCAGCAGTTTTACAGGGGACGGCTACACCTTC.

The chain employs TRBV28 and TRBJ2-2; D not certain. CDR3 length equals 14 residues. Germline CDR1 MDHEN, CDR2 SYDVKM. V gave up 7 bases and J gave up 5 bases, with 14 bases separating them. The CDR3 loop is CASMKGRPTGELFF. Written as DNA, the CDR3 is TGTGCCAGCATGAAAGGCAGGCCTACCGGGGAGCTGTTTTTT.

This chain uses TRBV19 with TRBJ2-7; D unclear. The CDR3 consists of 12 residues. Trimming took 9 bases from V and 1 from J, leaving 10 bases between them. Per the germline V gene, CDR1 is LNHDA and CDR2 is SQIVND (reference sequence). The CDR3 region is CASGVGSYEQYF. The CDR3 nucleotides read TGTGCCAGCGGCGTGGGTTCCTACGAGCAGTACTTC.

The J gene is TRBJ2-3, the V gene TRBV6-5; the match to TRBD2 covers 12 bases. This CDR3 spans 14 amino acids. CDR1 is MNHEY and CDR2 is SVGAGI in the germline V gene. The J segment lost 8 bases and the V segment lost 2 bases, leaving 2 bases of the junction unmatched. The CDR3 DNA is TGTGCCAGCAGTTACAGACTAGCGGGAGCTACGCAGTATTTT. Translating gives CASSYRLAGATQYF.

The chain combines TRBV27 with TRBJ2-7; 9 bases are shared with TRBD2. Unmatched junction bases numbered 0, after V lost 4 bases and J lost 2 bases. Germline CDR1 reads MNHEY; CDR2 reads SMNVEV (reference sequence). The CDR3 loop spans 13 amino acids. The DNA for the CDR3 is TGTGCCAGCAGTTGGACTAGCGCCTACGAGCAGTACTTC. It codes for CASSWTSAYEQYF.

The sample holds one count of this clone. The rearrangement joins TRBV18 to TRBJ2-7; a possible D gene is TRBD2 (6 bases). The CDR3 length is 15 residues. The germline V gene encodes CDR1 KGHSH and CDR2 LQKENI. Trimming stripped 3 bases from V and 2 bases from J, with 14 bases between. The CDR3: CASSPPASATYEQYF. Here the CDR3 DNA reads TGTGCCAGCTCACCCCCCGCTAGCGCCACCTACGAGCAGTACTTC.

Only a few counts were recorded for this clone. J is TRBJ1-5 and V is TRBV7-9; D may be TRBD1 (5 bases). The CDR3 consists of 15 residues. Germline V gene data show CDR1 as SEHNR and CDR2 as FQNEAQ (reference sequence). V was shortened by 1 base and J by 3 bases, with 10 bases between the two germline ends. The CDR3 is CASSLGAGPNQPQHF. CDR3 DNA: TGTGCCAGCAGCTTAGGGGCAGGGCCCAATCAGCCCCAGCATTTT.

This chain links TRBV6-1 with TRBJ1-5; D unresolved. The V end lost 8 bases, the J end lost 0 bases, and 14 bases lay between the germline ends. CDR3 size: 15 residues. Germline-derived CDR1 and CDR2 are MNHNS and SASEGT. CDR3 region: CASGPGDYSNQPQHF. For the CDR3, the DNA is TGTGCCAGCGGCCCAGGAGATTATAGCAATCAGCCCCAGCATTTT.

V usage is TRBV29-1 and J usage is TRBJ2-3; 7 nucleotides agree with TRBD1. CDR1 and CDR2 (germline): SQVTM, ANQGSEA. This CDR3 spans 12 amino acids. V shed 5 bases, J shed 5 bases, and the junction held 4 bases outside the gene matches. This CDR3 reads CSVKGAGDTQYF. DNA for the CDR3: TGCAGCGTTAAGGGGGCCGGAGATACGCAGTATTTT.

This chain connects TRBV10-3 to TRBJ1-2, with 7 bases lining up with TRBD1. Germline V gene lookup returns CDR1 ENHRY and CDR2 SYGVKD. This CDR3 spans 16 amino acids. V was pared by 0 bases and J by 4 bases, with 8 bases of the junction left unmatched. Here the CDR3 reads CAISESRQGGPYGYTF. CDR3 nucleotide sequence: TGTGCCATCAGTGAGTCAAGACAGGGAGGCCCCTATGGCTACACCTTC.

The V and J genes are TRBV28 and TRBJ2-7; D may be TRBD1 (6 bases). Germline V CDR1 and CDR2: MDHEN, SYDVKM. V lost 3 bases and J 4 bases, leaving 13 bases between the germline ends. The CDR3 is 14 amino acids. CDR3 loop: CASSFRGWEYEQYF. The CDR3 nucleotides are TGTGCCAGCAGTTTCAGGGGCTGGGAGTACGAGCAGTACTTC.

The rearrangement links TRBV6-6 to TRBJ2-1; D may be TRBD1 (6 bases). This CDR3 is built from 15 residues. In germline, CDR1 is MNHNY, CDR2 SVGAGI (reference sequence). The V and J ends lost 6 bases and 5 bases respectively, with 17 bases between them. The CDR3 loop reads CASRLRGFSDNEQFF. The CDR3 region has the DNA TGTGCCAGCAGGCTTAGGGGGTTTTCGGACAATGAGCAGTTCTTC.

This chain uses TRBV6-5 with TRBJ1-1; the D gene is possibly TRBD1 (5 bases). This CDR3 is built from 12 residues. V was pared by 5 bases and J by 7 bases, with 11 bases between. The germline V gene encodes CDR1 MNHEY and CDR2 SVGAGI. In DNA form, the CDR3 reads TGTGCCAGCAGTCCGGGAGGGGTTGAAGCTTTCTTT. This encodes CASSPGGVEAFF.

This chain links TRBV7-6 with TRBJ1-1; D call uncertain. Germline CDR1 and CDR2: SGHVS and FNYEAQ. The CDR3 is made up of 13 amino acids. Trimming shortened V by 2 bases and J by 8 bases, and 12 bases separated the two germline ends. CDR3 region: CASSLKRETEAFF. CDR3 DNA sequence: TGTGCCAGCAGCTTAAAGAGGGAGACCGAAGCTTTCTTT.

J is TRBJ2-7 and V is TRBV18; 9 bases map to TRBD2. CDR1 and CDR2 from the germline V gene are KGHSH and LQKENI. The CDR3 length is 13 residues. V lost 3 bases, J lost 6 bases, and 3 bases stayed unmatched. CDR3 coding DNA: TGTGCCAGCTCACCGGGACTAGCCGGCGAGCAGTACTTC. This encodes CASSPGLAGEQYF.

V is TRBV19 and J is TRBJ2-7; tentative D call: TRBD1 (7 bases). This CDR3 region has 15 residues. V dropped 5 bases and J dropped 3 bases, with 17 bases sitting between them. Germline-derived CDR1 and CDR2 are LNHDA and SQIVND (reference sequence). CDR3 DNA: TGTGCCAGTAGTCTCCGGGGGACAGCCCTCTACGAGCAGTACTTC. This encodes CASSLRGTALYEQYF.

The rearrangement uses TRBV5-4 and TRBJ1-2; D may be TRBD1 (6 bases). The CDR3 spans 14 residues. V lost 4 bases and J 4 bases, leaving 14 bases between the germline ends. CDR1 is SGHNT, CDR2 YYREEE, per germline (reference sequence). CDR3 in DNA: TGTGCCAGCAGCCCTGACGGGGGCGCCTATGGCTACACCTTC. Translated, it gives CASSPDGGAYGYTF.

The rearrangement links TRBV19 to TRBJ2-3; D is possibly TRBD2 (5 bases). The V end lost 3 bases, the J end lost 5 bases, and 12 bases lay between the germline ends. There are 14 residues in the CDR3. CDR1 is LNHDA and CDR2 is SQIVND in the germline V gene (reference sequence). The DNA of the CDR3 is TGTGCCAGTAGTATTCGGGCAGCGGTAGATACGCAGTATTTT. Its protein product is CASSIRAAVDTQYF.

V and J are TRBV6-5 and TRBJ2-7; D might be TRBD2 (6 bases). In germline, CDR1 is MNHEY, CDR2 SVGAGI. The CDR3 is 11 amino acids. Trimming shortened V by 11 bases and J by 5 bases, and 13 bases separated the two germline ends. The CDR3 is CAVGRTNEQYF. CDR3 DNA: TGTGCCGTAGGCCGGACTAACGAGCAGTACTTC.

Points on this clone: Other nucleotide sequences from this sample produce the same CDR3. The rearrangement uses TRBV7-2 and TRBJ2-7; 10 bases map to TRBD1. Trimming at V came to 5 bases and at J to 3 bases, leaving 4 bases not matched to a gene. Germline V lookup: CDR1 SGHTA, CDR2 FQGNSA. The CDR3 consists of 14 residues. The chain's CDR3 is CASSPRTGGYEQYF. In DNA form, the CDR3 reads TGTGCCAGCAGCCCCCGGACAGGGGGCTACGAGCAGTACTTC.

The V call is TRBV10-3, the J call TRBJ2-7; possibly TRBD1 for D (5 bases). The V gene lost 6 bases and the J gene lost 7 bases, with 13 bases spanning the gap. Germline V lookup: CDR1 ENHRY, CDR2 SYGVKD. This CDR3 is 12 amino acids long. The CDR3 region has the DNA TGTGCCATCAGCCAAGGGGCCGGGGAGCAGTACTTC. This sequence encodes CAISQGAGEQYF.

This clone was counted a single time. The genes are TRBV18 and TRBJ1-3; tentatively, D is TRBD1 (5 bases). This CDR3 comprises 15 residues. Germline V lookup: CDR1 KGHSH, CDR2 LQKENI. Trimming took 2 bases from V and 0 from J, leaving 8 bases between them. DNA for the CDR3: TGTGCCAGCTCACCAGGGGGAGACTCTGGAAACACCATATATTTT. It encodes CASSPGGDSGNTIYF.

This sequence joins TRBV6-1 and TRBJ2-1, with D perhaps assigned TRBD1 or TRBD2 (5 bases each). CDR3 length: 16 residues. The germline V gene has CDR1 MNHNS and CDR2 SASEGT. The V end lost 0 bases, the J end lost 12 bases, and 21 bases lay between the germline ends. CDR3 DNA: TGTGCCAGCAGTGAAGCGCTTCTGGGGACGACCCAGCCGCAGTTCTTC. This translates into CASSEALLGTTQPQFF.

In its sample, this clone was seen a few times. This sequence joins TRBV19 and TRBJ2-2; weak D call: TRBD2 (6 bases). Deletions cut 6 bases from V and 5 bases from J, with 13 bases between. CDR1 is LNHDA and CDR2 is SQIVND in the germline V gene (reference sequence). The CDR3 contains 14 residues. The CDR3 nucleotides are TGTGCCAGTAGGGCCGGGACTCCGACCGGGGAGCTGTTTTTT. This codes for CASRAGTPTGELFF.

V usage is TRBV29-1 and J usage is TRBJ1-4; D gene ambiguous. Trimming left V 4 bases short and J 5 bases short, with 17 bases between. This CDR3 contains 15 residues. Germline V gives CDR1 SQVTM, CDR2 ANQGSEA. CDR3 in amino acids: CSVGKDGGSNEKLFF. The CDR3 nucleotides read TGCAGCGTTGGTAAAGACGGAGGGTCCAATGAAAAACTGTTTTTT.